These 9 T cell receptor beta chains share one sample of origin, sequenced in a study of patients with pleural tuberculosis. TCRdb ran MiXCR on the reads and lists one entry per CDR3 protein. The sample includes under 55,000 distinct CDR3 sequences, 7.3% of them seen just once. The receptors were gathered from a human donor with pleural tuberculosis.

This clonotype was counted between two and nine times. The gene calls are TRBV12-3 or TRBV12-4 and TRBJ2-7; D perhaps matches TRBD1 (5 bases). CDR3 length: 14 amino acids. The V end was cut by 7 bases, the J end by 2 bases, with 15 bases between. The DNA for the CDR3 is TGTGCCAGCAACCTTCAGGGAACCACCTACGAGCAGTACTTC. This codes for CASNLQGTTYEQYF.

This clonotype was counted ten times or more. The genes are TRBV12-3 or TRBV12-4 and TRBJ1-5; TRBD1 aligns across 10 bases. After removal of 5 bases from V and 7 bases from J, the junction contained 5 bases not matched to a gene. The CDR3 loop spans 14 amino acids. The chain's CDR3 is CASSPDRGMQPQHF. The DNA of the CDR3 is TGTGCCAGCAGTCCGGACAGGGGGATGCAGCCCCAGCATTTT.

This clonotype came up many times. The CDR3 region is CASSILGDNQPQHF. The CDR3 DNA reads as TGTGCCAGTAGTATACTGGGGGACAATCAGCCCCAGCATTTT. This sequence joins TRBV19 and TRBJ1-5; TRBD1 is a possible D gene (5 bases). Per the germline V gene, CDR1 is LNHDA and CDR2 is SQIVND (reference sequence). V was cut by 2 bases and J by 3 bases, with 8 bases left in between. The CDR3 totals 14 residues. Using reference TRBV19 and TRBJ1-5 for the parts outside the CDR3, the full variable domain is DGGITQSPKYLFRKEGQNVTLSCEQNLNHDAMYWYRQDPGQGLRLIYYSQIVNDFQKGDIAEGYSVSREKKESFPLTVTSAQKNPTAFYLCASSILGDNQPQHFGDGTRLSIL.

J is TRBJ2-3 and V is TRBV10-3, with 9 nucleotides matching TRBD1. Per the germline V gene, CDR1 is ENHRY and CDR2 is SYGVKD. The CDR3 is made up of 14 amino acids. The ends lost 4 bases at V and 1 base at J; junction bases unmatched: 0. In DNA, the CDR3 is TGTGCCATCAGTGGGACAGGGGGCACAGATACGCAGTATTTT. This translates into CAISGTGGTDTQYF.

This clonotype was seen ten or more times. CDR3 region: CATSDPGQSGIQYF. The CDR3 DNA sequence: TGTGCCACCAGTGATCCGGGACAATCTGGCATTCAGTACTTC. This chain links TRBV24-1 with TRBJ2-4, with a weak D call TRBD1 (6 bases). The germline V gene encodes CDR1 KGHDR and CDR2 SFDVKD. The CDR3 runs 14 residues. V was shortened by 3 bases and J by 9 bases, with 14 bases between the two germline ends.

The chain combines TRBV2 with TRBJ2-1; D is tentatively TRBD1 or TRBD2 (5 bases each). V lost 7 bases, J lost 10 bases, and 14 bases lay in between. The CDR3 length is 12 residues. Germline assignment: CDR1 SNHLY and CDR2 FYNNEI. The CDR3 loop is CASKGTPREQFF. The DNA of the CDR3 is TGTGCCAGCAAGGGGACGCCAAGGGAGCAGTTCTTC.

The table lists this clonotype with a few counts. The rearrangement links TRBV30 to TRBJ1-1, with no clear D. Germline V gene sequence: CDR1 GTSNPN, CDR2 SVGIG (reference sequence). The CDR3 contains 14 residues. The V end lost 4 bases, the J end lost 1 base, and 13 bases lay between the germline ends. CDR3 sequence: CAWKAGYENTEAFF. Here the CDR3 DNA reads TGTGCCTGGAAGGCGGGGTACGAGAACACTGAAGCTTTCTTT.

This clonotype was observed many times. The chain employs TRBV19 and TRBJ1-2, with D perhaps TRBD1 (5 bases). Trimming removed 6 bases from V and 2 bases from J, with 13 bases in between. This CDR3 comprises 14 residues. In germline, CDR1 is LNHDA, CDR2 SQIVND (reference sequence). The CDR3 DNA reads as TGTGCCAGTAGACTAGAAACAGGAAACTATGGCTACACCTTC. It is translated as CASRLETGNYGYTF.

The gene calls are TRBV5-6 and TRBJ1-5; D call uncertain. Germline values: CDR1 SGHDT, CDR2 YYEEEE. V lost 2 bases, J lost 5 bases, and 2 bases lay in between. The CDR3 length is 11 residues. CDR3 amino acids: CASSFYQPQHF. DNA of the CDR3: TGTGCCAGCAGCTTTTATCAGCCCCAGCATTTT.